This TCR beta chain stems from a study of T cell repertoires in cytomegalovirus infection. The wider study: Public TCR beta signatures indicated both CMV infection and matching HLA type.

Study-level points and caveats: Within the response measured ex vivo, HLA-C-restricted CMV-specific TCR beta clonotypes were dominant. Public TCR beta family frequency separated CMV-and-HLA carriers, including in an independent cohort.

From the reads, TCRdb called clonotypes with MiXCR, one entry per CDR3 protein. The sample lists fewer than 550,000 distinct CDR3 sequences, 16% occurring once. This clonotype was detected only a few times. Its antigen remains unknown. Per germline, CDR1 SQVTM and CDR2 ANQGSEA. CDR3 size: 12 residues. Trimming shortened V by 5 bases and J by 3 bases, and 11 bases separated the two germline ends. The V and J genes are TRBV29-1 and TRBJ2-7; D is uncertain. The receptor was isolated from a human donor in good health (CMV status not recorded). Some clones in this sample may be carry-over from other donors' samples. Sequencing was carried out using CD8+ T cells from PBMCs. CDR3 DNA sequence: TGCAGCGTTATAGACGGAGACTACGAGCAGTACTTC. Translating gives CSVIDGDYEQYF.